This T cell receptor (beta chain) came from a study of cytomegalovirus exposure and HLA in healthy donors (dated by TCRdb to about 2017). With respect to the entire study: An earlier analysis of 550 to 700 of the donors reported about 290 Gb of sequence data and approximately 110 million unique TCR beta sequences from some 180 million T cells. In a later genetic analysis, genome-wide SNP genotypes for about 65% of the 666 donors were used, and that subset was treated as a discovery cohort. All discovery cohort repertoires had been generated on a single sequencing platform. About 300 gigabases of sequencing data and approximately 92 million unique TCR sequences made up an early release that covered fewer than 650 HLA-typed donors. Among around 400 genotyped donors of the cohort, an average of approximately 200,000 unique TCR beta nucleotide sequences was sequenced per donor, of which about 19% were non-productive. Four or five DR-DQ haplotypes were handled as single units for association and clustering, since linkage in the cohort was strong. The study aimed to test whether cataloging public T cell receptors could reveal signatures of past pathogen exposure. Alongside the repertoire data, information on donor age, sex, ethnicity and CMV serostatus was compiled. In an earlier analysis of 500 to 650 of the donors, high-throughput TCR beta sequencing was used to judge whether each TCR beta V gene segment behaved as functional or pseudogenic. Of the roughly 400 genotyped donors, about 80% fell in the genetic ancestry cluster associated with self-reported Caucasian donors. The study profiled the T cell repertoires of hundreds of subjects by immunosequencing and related them to cytomegalovirus serostatus. Rather than drawing on any new phenotypic data, the later analysis identified candidate immune exposures from TCR beta sequences and the way those sequences occurred across donors. Typing coverage varied by locus: about 620-640 donors for A, B, C, DRB1 and DQB1; around 560 for DQA1; around 610 for DPA1; fewer than 480 for DPB1. In addition to the first cohort of about 650 subjects, a separate validation cohort of 120 different subjects was used. A later analysis re-examined previously published TCR beta repertoires from about 670 donors and added high-resolution HLA genotyping to investigate patterns of TCR occurrence. High-throughput TCR immunosequencing, statistical association of individual TCRs with disease status, and machine learning were combined to predict cytomegalovirus infection status. HLA typing covered class I and class II loci at four-digit resolution.

On the study overall, not on this receptor specifically: A further reported finding was that TCR beta sequences accurately predicted the HLA-A and HLA-B alleles for most subjects in the first cohort. Assigning TCR associations to individual alleles was difficult when HLA alleles, especially DR and DQ, strongly co-occurred. In a later analysis, the rate of TCR association differed among HLA loci, with DRB1 alleles having the most associated TCRs and HLA-C alleles having the fewest. Several of the top co-occurrence clusters appeared to be linked to parvovirus B19, influenza, CMV and Epstein-Barr virus, according to a later analysis. A total of 150 to 200 TCR beta chains were listed by the study as associated with cytomegalovirus. It was suggested by the authors that the approach could potentially be generalized to other disease states and immunological phenotypes. The presence/absence analyses assumed that sequencing depth was roughly uniform across donors, and that assumption may not be true. While some public TCRs were present in many individuals, most TCR sequences turned up only very rarely across donors. In an earlier analysis of 587 of the donors, most TCR beta V segments appeared in productive rearrangements about 87% or about 30% of the time, broadly matching IMGT annotations. In a later genetic analysis, a missense DCLRE1C variant was associated with V-gene and J-gene trimming of TCR beta chains, and the association was replicated in an independent cohort. Linkage disequilibrium might explain the correlated functional status among segregating V segments, but an unknown experimental factor could not be ruled out. Compared with the 666-donor mean, donors in an Asian-associated ancestry cluster had fewer N-insertions in productive TCRs, according to a later genetic analysis. Specific HLA alleles were associated with over 15,000 TCR beta sequences at a false discovery rate of 0.05 in a later analysis. In both the original and validation cohorts, the classifier was reported to diagnose cytomegalovirus status with high specificity and sensitivity. Three of the identified cytomegalovirus-associated TCR beta chains were confirmed in vitro to be specific for cytomegalovirus antigens. Some IMGT-functional V segments, including TRBV6-2 and TRBV6-3, could not be told apart with the 87-base-pair reads, so those segments were excluded. In a later analysis, HLA-associated TCR beta chains were found to be more clonally expanded and to have lower generation probabilities than equally common non-associated chains. For the cohort, immune exposure information was limited to CMV serostatus. The cohort was sequenced for TCR beta chains only, and without alpha or paired-chain data the features that could be detected were limited. A cluster of highly shared sequence variants was judged likely to be a technical artifact of the sequencing pipeline. According to a later analysis, most CMV-associated TCR beta chains appeared to be HLA-restricted, and the HLA associations seemed to be driven largely by CMV exposure. Because counts were too low, roughly 17 rarely observed V segments, including chromosome 9 orphons, were left out of the earlier analysis of approximately 500 of the donors. Because HLA typing was missing for some donors at each locus, association tests included only the typed subset.

The cohort comprised approximately 700 healthy bone marrow donors. All cohort members were sampled while nominally healthy, although unrecorded immune exposures were likely present. The donor tested CMV seropositive and was one of the 289 seropositive cohort members. Every donor gave a peripheral blood sample, and the peripheral blood mononuclear cells from that sample were used for TCR beta sequencing. Genomic DNA extraction from the blood cell samples was performed with the Qiagen DNeasy Blood Extraction Kit. To note about this clone: It has no known antigen specificity. Base qualities are missing; no much larger clone stands one base away.

The method behind the library was the immunoSEQ multiplex PCR assay. For the multiplex PCR, a mixture combining 60 forward primers for TCR Vbeta segments and 13 reverse primers for TCR Jbeta segments was used. A multiplex PCR assay on genomic DNA amplified the CDR3 region of rearranged TCR beta genes. Amplified TCR beta libraries were sequenced as 87-base-pair reads on the Illumina HiSeq System. Processing in the source paper ran as follows. A later analysis tallied around 87 million unique TCR beta chains across the 550 to 850 repertoires, and about 10 million of those chains were shared by two or more donors. Raw reads were error-corrected and collapsed into unique sequences with a nearest-neighbor algorithm that merged closely related sequences to remove PCR and sequencing errors. V, D and J gene segments were assigned by aligning CDR3 sequences to IMGT reference sequences. Each retained sequence needed at least a six-nucleotide match to both a V gene segment and a J gene segment. Rearrangements were called productive when the CDR3 lacked stop codons and stayed in frame with V and J; all others were non-productive. Following IMGT convention, CDR3 was defined as the stretch from the second conserved V-encoded cysteine to the conserved J-encoded phenylalanine. The earlier analysis of approximately 590 of the donors excluded any sequence lacking an unambiguous match to a single V gene segment. In an earlier analysis of a few hundred of the donors, a V segment was called functional when productive rearrangements were above 56.7%, and segregating when the standard deviation between donors exceeded 5%. A statistical classification framework was built for diagnosing cytomegalovirus status from the catalog of TCR beta chain sequences. A later analysis assigned V and J genes by comparing TCR nucleotide sequences with IMGT/GENE-DB human TR gene sequences. In a later analysis, CDR3 sequences and most-parsimonious VDJ recombination scenarios were assigned using the TCRdist pipeline. In a later analysis, every TCR beta chain was defined by the combination of its CDR3 amino acid sequence and its V-gene family, and reads without a unique V-gene family were dropped. A later analysis removed 550 to 650 highly shared, low-generation-probability nucleotide sequences to deal with suspected cross-contamination and a sequencing artifact. For each public chain, a later analysis derived a clonal expansion index from normalized ranks of inferred template counts within each repertoire. In a later analysis, generation probabilities were computed using a VDJ recombination model fitted to out-of-frame rearrangements, and the results were checked against IGoR. Hypergeometric tests were used in a later analysis to score TCR-TCR, TCR-HLA and TCR-CMV co-occurrence, with a repertoire-size bias correction applied to the TCR pairs. To estimate false discovery rates, a later analysis permuted the HLA or CMV assignments 20 times. A later analysis grouped co-occurring TCRs with DBSCAN, adding TCRdist sequence similarity when clustering within HLA-allele-positive subsets. Co-occurrence clustering excluded repertoires with fewer than 30,000 or more than 120,000 public chains, plus five with anomalous nucleotide sharing. Sourced from immuneACCESS, this table was stored by TCRdb with only in-frame sequences that have V and J called. A share of the clones is absent; for the studies checked, an unresolved V gene accounts for under half, and the remainder has no known explanation. From that table come the V and J calls and clone size; the DNA was used to work out D and trimming. The sample table holds roughly 110,000 clones, of which about 75% were seen once. The biggest ten clones account for 9% to 15% of the sample.

The CDR3 spans 15 residues, from the cysteine through the phenylalanine. The entry retains the CDR3 DNA only, 45 bases that are in frame from base 1. CDR1 and CDR2 are drawn from the germline V gene (reference sequence): LNHDA, SQIVND. The germline V end is reduced by 5 bases and the J end by 4 bases; junction bases left unmatched: 6. The sequence links TRBV19 to TRBJ2-7; 12 nucleotides in the junction match TRBD1. The TCR was taken from a woman aged 40 to 50 in good health and CMV-seropositive. The specimen was PBMCs. In nucleotide form, the sequence is TGTGCCAGTAGTCTCGTGGGACAGGGGGCTTACGAGCAGTACTTC. It specifies CASSLVGQGAYEQYF.